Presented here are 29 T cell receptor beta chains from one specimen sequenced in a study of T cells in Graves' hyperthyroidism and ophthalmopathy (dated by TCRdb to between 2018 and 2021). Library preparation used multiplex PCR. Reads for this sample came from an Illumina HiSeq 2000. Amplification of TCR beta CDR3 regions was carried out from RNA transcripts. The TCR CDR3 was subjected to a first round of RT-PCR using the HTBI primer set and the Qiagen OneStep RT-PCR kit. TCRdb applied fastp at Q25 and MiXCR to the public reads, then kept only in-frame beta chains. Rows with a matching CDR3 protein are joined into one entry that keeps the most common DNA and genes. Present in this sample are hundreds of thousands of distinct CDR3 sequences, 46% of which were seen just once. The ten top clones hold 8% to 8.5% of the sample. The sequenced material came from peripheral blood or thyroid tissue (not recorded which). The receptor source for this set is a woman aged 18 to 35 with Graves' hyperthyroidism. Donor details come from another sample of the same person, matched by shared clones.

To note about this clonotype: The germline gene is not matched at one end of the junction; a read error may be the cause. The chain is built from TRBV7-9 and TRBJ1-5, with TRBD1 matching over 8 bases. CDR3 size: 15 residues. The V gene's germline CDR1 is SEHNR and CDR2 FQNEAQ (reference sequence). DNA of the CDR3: TGCGCCAGCAGCACAGGGGGGACACGAAATCAGCCCCAGCATTTT. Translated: CASSTGGTRNQPQHF.

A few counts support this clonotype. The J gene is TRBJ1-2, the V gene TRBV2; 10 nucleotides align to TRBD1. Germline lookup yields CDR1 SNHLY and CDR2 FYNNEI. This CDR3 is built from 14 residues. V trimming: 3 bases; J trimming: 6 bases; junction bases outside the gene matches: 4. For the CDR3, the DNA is TGTGCCAGCAGTGACTCGGGGACAGGGGATGGCTACACCTTC. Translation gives CASSDSGTGDGYTF.

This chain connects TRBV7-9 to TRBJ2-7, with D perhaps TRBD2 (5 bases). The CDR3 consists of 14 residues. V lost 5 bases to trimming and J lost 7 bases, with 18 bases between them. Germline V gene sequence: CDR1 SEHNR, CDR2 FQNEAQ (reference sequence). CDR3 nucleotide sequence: TGTGCCAGCAGCCGTCTACTAGACTCGGGTGAGCAGTACTTC. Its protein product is CASSRLLDSGEQYF.

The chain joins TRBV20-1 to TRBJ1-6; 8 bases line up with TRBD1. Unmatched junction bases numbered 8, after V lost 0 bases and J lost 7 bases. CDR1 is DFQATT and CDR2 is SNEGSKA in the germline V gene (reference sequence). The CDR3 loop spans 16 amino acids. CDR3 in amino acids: CSARDLGQGGNSPLHF. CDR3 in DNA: TGCAGTGCTAGAGATTTAGGACAGGGCGGGAATTCACCCCTCCACTTT.

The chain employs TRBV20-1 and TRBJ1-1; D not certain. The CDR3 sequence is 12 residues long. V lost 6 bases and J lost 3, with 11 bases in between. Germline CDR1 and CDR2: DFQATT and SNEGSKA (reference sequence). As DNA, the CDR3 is TGCAGTGCCTTTAACATAGACACTGAAGCTTTCTTT. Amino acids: CSAFNIDTEAFF.

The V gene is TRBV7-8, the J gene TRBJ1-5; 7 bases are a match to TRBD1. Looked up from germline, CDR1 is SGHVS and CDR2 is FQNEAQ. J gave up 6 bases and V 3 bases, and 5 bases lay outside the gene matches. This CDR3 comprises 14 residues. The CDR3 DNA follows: TGTGCCAGCAGCTTCTACAGGGGCGGTCAGCCCCAGCATTTT. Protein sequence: CASSFYRGGQPQHF.

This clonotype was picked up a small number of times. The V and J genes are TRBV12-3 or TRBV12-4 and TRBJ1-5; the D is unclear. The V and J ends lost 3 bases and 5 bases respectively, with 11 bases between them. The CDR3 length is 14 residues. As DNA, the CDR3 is TGTGCCAGCAGTTTTCGGCAGGTCGATCAGCCCCAGCATTTT. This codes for CASSFRQVDQPQHF.

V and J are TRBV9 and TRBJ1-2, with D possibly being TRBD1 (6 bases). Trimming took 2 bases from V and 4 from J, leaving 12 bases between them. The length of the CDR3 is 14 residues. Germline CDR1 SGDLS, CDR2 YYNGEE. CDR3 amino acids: CASSVSGGRYGYTF. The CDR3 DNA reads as TGTGCCAGCAGCGTTAGTGGGGGGCGCTATGGCTACACCTTC.

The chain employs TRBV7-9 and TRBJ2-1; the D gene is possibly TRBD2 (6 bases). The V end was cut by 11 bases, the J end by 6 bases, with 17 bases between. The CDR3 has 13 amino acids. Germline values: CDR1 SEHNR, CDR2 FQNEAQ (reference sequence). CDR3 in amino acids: CASGRDGGNEQFF. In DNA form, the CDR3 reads TGTGCCTCCGGGCGGGACGGAGGCAATGAGCAGTTCTTC.

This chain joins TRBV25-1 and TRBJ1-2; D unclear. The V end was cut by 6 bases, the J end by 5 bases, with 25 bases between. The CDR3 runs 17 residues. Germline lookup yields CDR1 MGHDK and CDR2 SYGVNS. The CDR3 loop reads CASSQDRVGRPWYGYTF. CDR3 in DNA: TGTGCCAGCAGCCAAGATCGAGTAGGACGGCCTTGGTATGGCTACACCTTC.

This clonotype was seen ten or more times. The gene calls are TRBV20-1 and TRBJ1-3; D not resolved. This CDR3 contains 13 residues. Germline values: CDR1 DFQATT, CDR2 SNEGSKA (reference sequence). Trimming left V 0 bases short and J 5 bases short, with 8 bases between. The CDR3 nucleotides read TGCAGTGCTAGAGACCCTGGCCGAAACACCATATATTTT. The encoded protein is CSARDPGRNTIYF.

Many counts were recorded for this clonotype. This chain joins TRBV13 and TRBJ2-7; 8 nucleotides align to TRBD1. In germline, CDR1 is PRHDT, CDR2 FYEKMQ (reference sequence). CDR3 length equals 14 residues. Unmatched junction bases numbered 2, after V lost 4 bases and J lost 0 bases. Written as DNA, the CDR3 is TGTGCCAGCAGCTACGGACAGGGCTCCTACGAGCAGTACTTC. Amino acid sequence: CASSYGQGSYEQYF.

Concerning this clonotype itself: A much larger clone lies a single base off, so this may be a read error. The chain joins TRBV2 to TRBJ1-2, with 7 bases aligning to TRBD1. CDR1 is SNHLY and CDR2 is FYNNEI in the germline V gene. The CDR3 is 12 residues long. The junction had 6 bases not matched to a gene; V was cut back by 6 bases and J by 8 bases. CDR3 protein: CASSATGLGYTF. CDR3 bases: TGTGCCAGCAGCGCGACAGGGCTCGGCTACACCTTC.

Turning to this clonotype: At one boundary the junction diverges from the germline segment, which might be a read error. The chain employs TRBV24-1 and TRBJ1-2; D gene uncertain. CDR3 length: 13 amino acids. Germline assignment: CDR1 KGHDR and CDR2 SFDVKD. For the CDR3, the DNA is TGTGCCAGCAGTGATTGGAGGGACTATGGCTACACCTTC. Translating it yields CASSDWRDYGYTF.

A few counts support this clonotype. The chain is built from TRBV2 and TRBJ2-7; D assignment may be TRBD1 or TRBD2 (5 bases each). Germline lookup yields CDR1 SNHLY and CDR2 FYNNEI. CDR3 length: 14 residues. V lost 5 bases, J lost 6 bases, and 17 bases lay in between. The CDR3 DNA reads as TGTGCCAGCAGTCTAGGGACCCAGACGGTCGAGCAGTACTTC. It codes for CASSLGTQTVEQYF.

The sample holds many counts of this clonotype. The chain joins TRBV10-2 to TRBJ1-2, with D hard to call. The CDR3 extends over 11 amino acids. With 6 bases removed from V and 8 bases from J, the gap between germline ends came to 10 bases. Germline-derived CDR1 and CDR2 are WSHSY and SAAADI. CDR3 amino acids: CASRKDGGYTF. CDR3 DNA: TGCGCCAGCAGGAAGGACGGGGGCTACACCTTC.

CDR3 region: CASRQGSNSYNSPLHF. CDR3 nucleotides: TGTGCCAGCAGACAAGGGAGCAATTCCTATAATTCACCCCTCCACTTT. The chain recombines TRBV2 with TRBJ1-6; D is uncertain. CDR3 length: 16 amino acids. V was cut by 6 bases and J by 1 base, with 13 bases left in between. Germline V CDR1 and CDR2: SNHLY, FYNNEI.

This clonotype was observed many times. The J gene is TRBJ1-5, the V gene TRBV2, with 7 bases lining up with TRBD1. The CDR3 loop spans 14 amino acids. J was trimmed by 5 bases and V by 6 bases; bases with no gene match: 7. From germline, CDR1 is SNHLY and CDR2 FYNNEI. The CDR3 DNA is TGTGCCAGCAGCCGAACAGGGGCGGATCAGCCCCAGCATTTT. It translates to CASSRTGADQPQHF.

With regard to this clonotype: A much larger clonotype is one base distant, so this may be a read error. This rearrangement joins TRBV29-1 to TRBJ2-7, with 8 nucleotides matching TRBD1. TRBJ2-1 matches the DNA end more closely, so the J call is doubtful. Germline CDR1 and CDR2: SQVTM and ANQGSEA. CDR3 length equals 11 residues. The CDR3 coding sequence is TGCAGCGTCAGGGGGCGCTACGAGCAGTTCTTC. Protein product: CSVRGRYEQFF.

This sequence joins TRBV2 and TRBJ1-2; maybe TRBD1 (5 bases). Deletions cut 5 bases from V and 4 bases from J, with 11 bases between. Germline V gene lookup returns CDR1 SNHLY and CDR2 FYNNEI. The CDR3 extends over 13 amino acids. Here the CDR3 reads CASSSPGGYGYTF. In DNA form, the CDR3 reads TGTGCCAGCAGTTCCCCGGGGGGCTATGGCTACACCTTC.

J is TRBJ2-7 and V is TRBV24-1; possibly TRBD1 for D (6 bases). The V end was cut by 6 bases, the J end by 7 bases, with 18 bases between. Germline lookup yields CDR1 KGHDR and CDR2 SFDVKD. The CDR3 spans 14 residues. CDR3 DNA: TGTGCCACCAGTCCGGGACAATCCTACAATGAGCAGTACTTC. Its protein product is CATSPGQSYNEQYF.

The CDR3 nucleotides are TGTGCCAGCAGGGGGAGAGCTTCGACCTACGAGCAGTACTTC. It is translated as CASRGRASTYEQYF. V and J are TRBV2 and TRBJ2-7; maybe TRBD2 (5 bases). The CDR3 consists of 14 residues. V lost 6 bases, J lost 2 bases, and 14 bases lay in between. CDR1 and CDR2 (germline): SNHLY, FYNNEI. Full variable domain (outside the CDR3, taken from reference TRBV2 and TRBJ2-7): EPEVTQTPSHQVTQMGQEVILRCVPISNHLYFYWYRQILGQKVEFLVSFYNNEISEKSEIFDDQFSVERPDGSNFTLKIRSTKLEDSAMYFCASRGRASTYEQYFGPGTRLTVT.

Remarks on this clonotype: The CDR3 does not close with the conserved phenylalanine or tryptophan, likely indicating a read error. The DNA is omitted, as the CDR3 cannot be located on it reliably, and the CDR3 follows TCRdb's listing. This chain's CDR3 is CATSRDRLAG. The chain links TRBV15 to TRBJ1-2. CDR1 is LNHNV and CDR2 is YYDKDF in the germline V gene (reference sequence). Termini included, the CDR3 measures 10 amino acids.

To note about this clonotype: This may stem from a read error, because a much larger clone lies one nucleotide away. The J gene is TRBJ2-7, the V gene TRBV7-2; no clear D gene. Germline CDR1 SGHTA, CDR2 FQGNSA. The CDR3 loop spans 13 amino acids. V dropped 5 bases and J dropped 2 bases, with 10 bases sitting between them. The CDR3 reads CASSQDCTYEQYF. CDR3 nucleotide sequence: TGTGCCAGCAGCCAAGATTGCACCTACGAGCAGTACTTC.

The CDR3 loop reads CASSYFRNQPQHF. The DNA of the CDR3 is TGTGCCAGCAGTTACTTCCGAAATCAGCCCCAGCATTTT. The chain has TRBV2 and TRBJ1-5, with D unclear. The CDR3 extends over 13 amino acids. Trimming took off 5 bases at V and 4 bases at J, with 9 bases between the two ends. CDR1 is SNHLY and CDR2 is FYNNEI in the germline V gene.

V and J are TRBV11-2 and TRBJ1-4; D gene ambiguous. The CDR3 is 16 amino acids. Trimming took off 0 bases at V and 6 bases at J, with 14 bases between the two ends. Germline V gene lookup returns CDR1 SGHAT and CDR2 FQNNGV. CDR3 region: CASSLEPRRSYEKLFF. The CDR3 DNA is TGTGCCAGCAGCTTAGAGCCGAGGAGGTCCTATGAAAAACTGTTTTTT.

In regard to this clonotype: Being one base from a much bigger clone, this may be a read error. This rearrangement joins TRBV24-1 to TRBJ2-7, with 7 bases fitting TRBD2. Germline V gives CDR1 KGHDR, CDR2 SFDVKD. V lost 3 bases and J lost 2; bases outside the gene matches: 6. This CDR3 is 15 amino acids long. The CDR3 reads CATSDHVGGTYEQYF. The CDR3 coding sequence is TGTGCCACCAGTGATCATGTGGGAGGGACCTACGAGCAGTACTTC.

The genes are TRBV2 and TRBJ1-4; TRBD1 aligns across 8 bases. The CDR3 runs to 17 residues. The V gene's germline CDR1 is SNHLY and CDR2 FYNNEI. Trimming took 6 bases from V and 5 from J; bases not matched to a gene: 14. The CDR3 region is CASSQDSFWTGNEKLFF. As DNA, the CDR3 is TGTGCCAGCAGCCAAGATTCTTTTTGGACAGGGAATGAAAAACTGTTTTTT.

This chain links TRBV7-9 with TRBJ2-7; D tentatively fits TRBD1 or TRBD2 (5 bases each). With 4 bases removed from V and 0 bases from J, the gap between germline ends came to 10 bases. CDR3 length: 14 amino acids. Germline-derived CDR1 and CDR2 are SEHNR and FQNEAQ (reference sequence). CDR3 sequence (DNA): TGTGCCAGCAGCTCCTCCGGGGCCTCCTACGAGCAGTACTTC. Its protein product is CASSSSGASYEQYF. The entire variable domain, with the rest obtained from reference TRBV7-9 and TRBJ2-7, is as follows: DTGVSQNPRHKITKRGQNVTFRCDPISEHNRLYWYRQTLGQGPEFLTYFQNEAQLEKSRLLSDRFSAERPKGSFSTLEIQRTEQGDSAMYLCASSSSGASYEQYFGPGTRLTVT.